The rows below give T cell receptor beta chains drawn from one sample of a study of blood T cell repertoires in COVID-19. The repertoire was sequenced with immunoSEQ multiplex PCR; TCRdb's copy has only in-frame clones and lacks some. The table records some 120,000 clones, roughly 89% of them present only once. The sample consisted of peripheral blood. These receptor sequences come from a woman aged 50 to 60 with acute or convalescent COVID-19. CDR3s include the opening cysteine and the closing phenylalanine or tryptophan. A D gene is named only where the DNA matches it firmly. A row's size may be missing; if present it is once, few, many or a size class.

d_call j_call clone_size v_call cdr3_nt cdr3_aa
. TRBJ1-1 few TRBV19 TGTGCCAGTAGAATCTATCAGCGTGGGGCTAGCACTGAAGCTTTCTTT CASRIYQRGASTEAFF
TRBD1 TRBJ1-5 . TRBV30 TGTGCCTGCTCGGACAGGTCCAATCAGCCCCAGCATTTT CACSDRSNQPQHF
. TRBJ2-5 . TRBV28 TGTGCCACGGACTCCCTACAAGAGACCCAGTACTTC CATDSLQETQYF
TRBD1 TRBJ1-5 . TRBV30 TGTGCCTGGAGTTCGGGACAGGGAAGCAATCAGCCCCAGCATTTT CAWSSGQGSNQPQHF
TRBD1 TRBJ1-4 . TRBV5-1 TGCGCCAGCAGTAAGATACCGGGACAGGGTAATGAAAAACTGTTTTTT CASSKIPGQGNEKLFF
. TRBJ1-1 . TRBV27 TGTGCCAGCAGTTCGCGGGGTCTGCACACTGAAGCTTTCTTT CASSSRGLHTEAFF
TRBD2 TRBJ2-1 . TRBV5-1 TGCGCCAGCAGCTTGGCCGCGGGGGAGTTAAATGAGCAGTTCTTC CASSLAAGELNEQFF
. TRBJ1-1 . TRBV7-2 TGTGCCAGCAGCCGCGGCTCCGGGGGGAACACTGAAGCTTTCTTT CASSRGSGGNTEAFF
TRBD1 TRBJ1-5 . TRBV30 TGTGCCTGGAGTGTCAGGGGGCTTCAGCCCCAGCATTTT CAWSVRGLQPQHF
. TRBJ1-3 . TRBV2 TGTGCCAGCAGTGACTTCGACACAGGAGGAAACACCATATATTTT CASSDFDTGGNTIYF
. TRBJ1-5 . TRBV7-2 TGTGCCAGCAGCTTAGGTACTACTCTGGGAGGTCAGCCCCAGCATTTT CASSLGTTLGGQPQHF
TRBD1 TRBJ2-7 . TRBV4-1 TGCGCCAGCAGCCTAGTCCCGGGACAGGGAGGCGAGCAGTACTTC CASSLVPGQGGEQYF
TRBD1 TRBJ2-5 . TRBV24-1 TGTGCCACCAGTGATTTCCAGGGGGAGTACTTC CATSDFQGEYF